This TCR beta chain was profiled in a study of T cell responses to AZD1222 COVID-19 vaccine. Whole-study findings and limits: The sample set comprised mostly white British donors with more females, and clonal diversity was possibly underestimated. Of spike-specific TCRs, nearly half reportedly target regions left unmutated in variants.

This clone was seen a few times. Antigen: not known. Produced via immunoSEQ multiplex PCR; TCRdb's table is partial and in-frame only. The data hold 98,000 or so clones, with roughly nine tenths observed a single time. The clonotype comes from an adult in good health. Sequences were derived from peripheral blood, sampled on day 0 of MenACWY control vaccination.

Here the CDR3 DNA reads TGCGCCAGCAGCTTGACGCGGGGCGGCGACTCTGGAAACACCATATATTTT. This sequence encodes CASSLTRGGDSGNTIYF. J is TRBJ1-3 and V is TRBV5-1, with D possibly being TRBD1 (5 bases). The CDR3 loop spans 17 amino acids. The germline V gene has CDR1 SGHRS and CDR2 YFSETQ. V lost 1 base and J 0 bases, leaving 14 bases between the germline ends.